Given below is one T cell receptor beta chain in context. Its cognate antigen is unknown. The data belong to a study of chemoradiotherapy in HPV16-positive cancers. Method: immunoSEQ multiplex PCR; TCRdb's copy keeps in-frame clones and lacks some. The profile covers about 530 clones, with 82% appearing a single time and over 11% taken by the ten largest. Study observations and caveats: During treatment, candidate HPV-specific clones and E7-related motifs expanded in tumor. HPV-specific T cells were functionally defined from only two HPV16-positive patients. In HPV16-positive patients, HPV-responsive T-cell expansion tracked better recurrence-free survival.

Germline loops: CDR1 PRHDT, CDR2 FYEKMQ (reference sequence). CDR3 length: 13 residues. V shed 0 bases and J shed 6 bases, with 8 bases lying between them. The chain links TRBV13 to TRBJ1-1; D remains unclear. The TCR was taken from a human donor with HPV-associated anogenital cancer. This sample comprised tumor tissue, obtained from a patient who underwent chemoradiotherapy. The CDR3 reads CASSLGAVPEAFF. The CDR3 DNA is TGTGCCAGCAGCTTAGGGGCGGTCCCTGAAGCTTTCTTT.